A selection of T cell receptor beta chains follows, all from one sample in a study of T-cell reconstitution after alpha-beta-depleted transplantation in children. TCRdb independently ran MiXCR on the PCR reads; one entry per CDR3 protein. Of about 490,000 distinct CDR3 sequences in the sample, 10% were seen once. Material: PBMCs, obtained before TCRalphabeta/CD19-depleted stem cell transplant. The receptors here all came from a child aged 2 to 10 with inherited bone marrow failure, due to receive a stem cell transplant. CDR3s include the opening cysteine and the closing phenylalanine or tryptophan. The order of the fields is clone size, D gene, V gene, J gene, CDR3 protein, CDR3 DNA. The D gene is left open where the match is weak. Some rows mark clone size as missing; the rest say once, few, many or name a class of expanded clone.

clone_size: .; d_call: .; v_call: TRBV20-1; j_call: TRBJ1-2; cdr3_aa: CSAKPGENYGYTF; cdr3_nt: TGCAGTGCGAAACCTGGAGAGAACTATGGCTACACCTTC
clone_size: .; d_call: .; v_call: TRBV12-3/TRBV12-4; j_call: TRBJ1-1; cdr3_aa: CASKNLGSNTEAFF; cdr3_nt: TGTGCCAGCAAAAACCTGGGGTCAAACACTGAAGCTTTCTTT
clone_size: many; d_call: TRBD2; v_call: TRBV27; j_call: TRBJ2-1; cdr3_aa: CASSGLAGINEQFF; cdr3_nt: TGTGCCAGCAGCGGACTAGCGGGAATTAATGAGCAGTTCTTC
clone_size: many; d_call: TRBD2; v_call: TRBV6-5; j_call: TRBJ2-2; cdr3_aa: CASSYNYGGLAVTGELFF; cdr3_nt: TGTGCCAGCAGTTACAACTACGGGGGACTAGCAGTCACCGGGGAGCTGTTTTTT
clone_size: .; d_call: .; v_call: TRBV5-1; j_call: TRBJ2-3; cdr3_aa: CASSALGGSTDTQYF; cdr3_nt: TGCGCCAGCAGCGCGCTTGGCGGTAGCACAGATACGCAGTATTTT
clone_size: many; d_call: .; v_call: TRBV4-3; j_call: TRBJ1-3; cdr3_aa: CASSRNLRSSGNTIYF; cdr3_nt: TGCGCCAGCAGCCGGAATCTTAGGTCCTCTGGAAACACCATATATTTT
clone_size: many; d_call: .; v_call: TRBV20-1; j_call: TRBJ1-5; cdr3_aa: CSVRTVHSNQPQHF; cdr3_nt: TGCAGTGTCCGGACAGTCCATAGCAATCAGCCCCAGCATTTT
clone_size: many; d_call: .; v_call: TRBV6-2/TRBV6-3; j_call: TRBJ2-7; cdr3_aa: CASSYSMLEGFAYEQYF; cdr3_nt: TGTGCCAGCAGTTACTCGATGTTAGAAGGTTTCGCCTACGAGCAGTACTTC
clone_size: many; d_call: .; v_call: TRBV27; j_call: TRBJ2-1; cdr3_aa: CASGPNEQFF; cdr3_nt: TGTGCCAGTGGTCCCAATGAGCAGTTCTTC
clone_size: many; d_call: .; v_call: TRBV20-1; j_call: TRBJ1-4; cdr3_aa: CSARVLGAANEKLFF; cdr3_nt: TGCAGTGCTAGGGTGTTAGGGGCGGCTAATGAAAAACTGTTTTTT
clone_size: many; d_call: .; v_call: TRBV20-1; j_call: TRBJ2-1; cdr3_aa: CSASISARYNEQFF; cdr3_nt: TGCAGTGCTAGTATCTCTGCCCGTTACAATGAGCAGTTCTTC
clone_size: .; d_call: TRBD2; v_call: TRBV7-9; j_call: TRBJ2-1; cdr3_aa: CASSLVAGPFGEQFF; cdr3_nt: TGTGCCAGCAGCTTAGTAGCGGGGCCGTTCGGTGAGCAGTTCTTC
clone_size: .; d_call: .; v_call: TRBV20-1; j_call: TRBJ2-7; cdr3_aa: CSMATEAQYF; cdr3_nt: TGCAGTATGGCTACTGAAGCGCAGTACTTC
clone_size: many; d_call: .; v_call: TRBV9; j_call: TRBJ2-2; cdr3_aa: CASSVAGHSPGELFF; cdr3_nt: TGTGCCAGCAGCGTAGCTGGCCACTCACCCGGGGAGCTGTTTTTT
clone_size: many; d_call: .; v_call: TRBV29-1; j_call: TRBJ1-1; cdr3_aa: CSAERQSEAFF; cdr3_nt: TGCAGCGCGGAAAGACAGTCTGAAGCTTTCTTT
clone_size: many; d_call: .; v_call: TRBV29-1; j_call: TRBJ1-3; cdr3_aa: CSVRQASGNTIYF; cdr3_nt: TGCAGCGTCCGACAGGCCTCTGGAAACACCATATATTTT
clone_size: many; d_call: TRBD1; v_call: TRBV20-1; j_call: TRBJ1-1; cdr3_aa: CSARLTGFAEAFF; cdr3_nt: TGCAGTGCTAGATTGACAGGGTTCGCTGAAGCTTTCTTT
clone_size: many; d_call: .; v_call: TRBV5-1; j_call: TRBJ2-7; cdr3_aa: CASSWAAGEQYF; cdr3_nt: TGCGCCAGCAGCTGGGCCGCGGGGGAGCAGTACTTC
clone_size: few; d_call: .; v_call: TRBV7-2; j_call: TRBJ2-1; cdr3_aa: CASRNKKSQANEQFF; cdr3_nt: TGTGCCAGCAGGAATAAGAAGAGCCAAGCCAATGAGCAGTTCTTC
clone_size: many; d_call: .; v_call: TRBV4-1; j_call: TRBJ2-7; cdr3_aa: CASSPPGQRAYEQYF; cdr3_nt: TGCGCCAGCAGCCCACCGGGACAGCGGGCCTACGAGCAGTACTTC
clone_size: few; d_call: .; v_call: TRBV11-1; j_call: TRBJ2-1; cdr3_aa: CASSTRQGEAAGGPDEQFF; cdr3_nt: TGTGCCAGCAGCACAAGACAGGGGGAGGCGGCGGGAGGGCCGGATGAGCAGTTCTTC
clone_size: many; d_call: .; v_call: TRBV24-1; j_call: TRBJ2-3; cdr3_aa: CATSDLGPDNTDTQYF; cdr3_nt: TGTGCCACCAGTGATCTGGGACCGGACAACACAGATACGCAGTATTTT
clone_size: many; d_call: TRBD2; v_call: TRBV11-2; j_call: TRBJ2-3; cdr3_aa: CASSLGASGSSDTQYF; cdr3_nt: TGTGCCAGCAGCTTAGGGGCTAGCGGGAGCTCAGATACGCAGTATTTT
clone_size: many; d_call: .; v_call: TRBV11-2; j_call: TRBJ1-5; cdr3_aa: CASSPGGAGDQPQHF; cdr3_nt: TGTGCCAGCAGCCCGGGGGGGGCAGGGGATCAGCCCCAGCATTTT
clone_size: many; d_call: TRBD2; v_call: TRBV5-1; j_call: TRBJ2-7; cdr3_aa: CASNRDGTSGYEQYF; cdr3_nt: TGCGCCAGCAATCGGGATGGGACTAGCGGTTACGAGCAGTACTTC
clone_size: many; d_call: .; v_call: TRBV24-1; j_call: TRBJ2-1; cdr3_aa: CATRPGTTSYNEQFF; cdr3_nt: TGTGCCACCAGACCCGGGACAACCTCCTACAATGAGCAGTTCTTC
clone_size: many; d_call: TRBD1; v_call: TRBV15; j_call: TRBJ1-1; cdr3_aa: CATSRGDSLNTEAFF; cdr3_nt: TGTGCCACCAGCAGAGGGGACAGCTTGAACACTGAAGCTTTCTTT
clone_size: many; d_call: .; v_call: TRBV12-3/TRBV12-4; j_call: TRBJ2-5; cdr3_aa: CASSTTPRPTQYF; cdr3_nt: TGTGCCAGCAGTACTACACCCCGTCCTACCCAGTACTTC
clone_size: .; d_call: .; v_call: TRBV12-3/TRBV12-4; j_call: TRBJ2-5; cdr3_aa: CASSLGDLDGETQYF; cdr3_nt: TGTGCCAGCAGTTTGGGGGACCTGGATGGGGAGACCCAGTACTTC
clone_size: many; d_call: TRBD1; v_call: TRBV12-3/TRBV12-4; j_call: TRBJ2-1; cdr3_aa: CASSPDRGVYNEQFF; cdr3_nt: TGTGCCAGCAGTCCCGACAGGGGCGTCTACAATGAGCAGTTCTTC
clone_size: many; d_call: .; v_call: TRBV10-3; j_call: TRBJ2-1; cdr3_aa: CAISLQGPPPGNEQFF; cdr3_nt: TGTGCCATCAGCCTCCAGGGACCACCGCCCGGGAATGAGCAGTTCTTC
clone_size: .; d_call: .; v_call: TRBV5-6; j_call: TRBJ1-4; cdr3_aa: CASSQTDSPRANEKLFF; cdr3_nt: TGTGCCAGCAGCCAAACGGACAGCCCGAGGGCCAATGAAAAACTGTTTTTT
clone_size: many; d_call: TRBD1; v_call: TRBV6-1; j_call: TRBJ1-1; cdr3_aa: CASSADRVSTEAFF; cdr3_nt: TGTGCCAGCAGTGCGGACAGGGTAAGCACTGAAGCTTTCTTT
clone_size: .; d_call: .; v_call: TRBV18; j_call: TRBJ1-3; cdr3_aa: CASSTDSSQMGNTIYF; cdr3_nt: TGTGCCAGCTCAACCGACTCGTCCCAGATGGGAAACACCATATATTTT
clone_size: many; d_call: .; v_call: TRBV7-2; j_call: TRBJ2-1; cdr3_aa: CASSVLAEPYNEQFF; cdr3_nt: TGTGCCAGCAGCGTCTTAGCGGAACCCTACAATGAGCAGTTCTTC
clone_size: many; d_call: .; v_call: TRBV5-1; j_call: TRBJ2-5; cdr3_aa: CASSADNQETQYF; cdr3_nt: TGCGCCAGCAGCGCGGACAACCAAGAGACCCAGTACTTC
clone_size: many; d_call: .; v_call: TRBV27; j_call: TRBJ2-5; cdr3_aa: CASSLSFSGQETQYF; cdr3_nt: TGTGCCAGCAGTTTATCATTTAGCGGCCAAGAGACCCAGTACTTC
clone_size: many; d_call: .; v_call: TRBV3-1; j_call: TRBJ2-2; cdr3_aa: CASSQGQGSTGELFF; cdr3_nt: TGTGCCAGCAGCCAGGGCCAGGGTAGCACCGGGGAGCTGTTTTTT
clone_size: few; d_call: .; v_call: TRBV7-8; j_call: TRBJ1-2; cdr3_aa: CASGNYGYTF; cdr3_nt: TGTGCCTCCGGGAACTATGGCTACACCTTC
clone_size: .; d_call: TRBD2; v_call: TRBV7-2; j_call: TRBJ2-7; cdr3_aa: CASSLEPSGATYEQYF; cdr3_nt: TGTGCCAGCAGCTTAGAGCCTAGCGGGGCCACCTACGAGCAGTACTTC
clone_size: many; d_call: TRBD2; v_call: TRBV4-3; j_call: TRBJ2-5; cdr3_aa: CASSPTSGADQETQYF; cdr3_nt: TGCGCCAGCAGCCCGACTAGCGGGGCAGACCAAGAGACCCAGTACTTC
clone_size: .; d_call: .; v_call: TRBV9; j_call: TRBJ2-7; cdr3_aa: CASSVSPNYEQYF; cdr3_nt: TGTGCCAGCAGCGTATCCCCAAACTACGAGCAGTACTTC
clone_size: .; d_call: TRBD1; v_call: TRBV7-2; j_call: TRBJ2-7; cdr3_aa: CASSSDRFYEQYF; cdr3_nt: TGTGCCAGCAGCTCGGACAGGTTCTACGAGCAGTACTTC
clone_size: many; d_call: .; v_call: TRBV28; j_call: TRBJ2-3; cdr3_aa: CASTTTVDVYTQYF; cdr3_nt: TGTGCCAGCACCACGACTGTAGATGTGTATACGCAGTATTTT
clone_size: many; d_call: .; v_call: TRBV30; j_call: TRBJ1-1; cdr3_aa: CAWSVPSEAFF; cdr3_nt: TGTGCCTGGAGTGTACCTTCTGAAGCTTTCTTT
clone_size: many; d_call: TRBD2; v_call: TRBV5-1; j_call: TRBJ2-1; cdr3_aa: CASSLYSGNNEQFF; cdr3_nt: TGCGCCAGCAGCTTGTATAGCGGGAACAATGAGCAGTTCTTC
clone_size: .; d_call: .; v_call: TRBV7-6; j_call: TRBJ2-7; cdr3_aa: CASSFPGAGGFEQYF; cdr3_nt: TGTGCCAGCAGCTTCCCGGGCGCCGGGGGCTTCGAGCAGTACTTC
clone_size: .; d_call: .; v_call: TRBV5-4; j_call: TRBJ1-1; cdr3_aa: CASSFRPHEGTEAFF; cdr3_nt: TGTGCCAGCAGCTTTAGGCCCCACGAGGGAACTGAAGCTTTCTTT
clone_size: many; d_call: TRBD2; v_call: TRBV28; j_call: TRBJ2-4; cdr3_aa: CASSLWVAGGVTYF; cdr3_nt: TGTGCCAGCAGTTTGTGGGTAGCGGGAGGAGTCACTTACTTC
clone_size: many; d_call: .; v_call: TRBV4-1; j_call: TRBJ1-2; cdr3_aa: CASSRGNGYTF; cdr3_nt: TGCGCCAGCAGCCGAGGGAATGGCTACACCTTC
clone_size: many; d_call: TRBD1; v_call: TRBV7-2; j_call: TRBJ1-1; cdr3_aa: CASSLRQGIMNTEAFF; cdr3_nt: TGTGCCAGCAGCTTAAGACAGGGAATTATGAACACTGAAGCTTTCTTT
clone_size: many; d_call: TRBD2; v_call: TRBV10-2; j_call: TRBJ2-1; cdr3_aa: CASSVAGGPNEQFF; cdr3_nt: TGCGCCAGCAGTGTAGCGGGAGGGCCGAATGAGCAGTTCTTC